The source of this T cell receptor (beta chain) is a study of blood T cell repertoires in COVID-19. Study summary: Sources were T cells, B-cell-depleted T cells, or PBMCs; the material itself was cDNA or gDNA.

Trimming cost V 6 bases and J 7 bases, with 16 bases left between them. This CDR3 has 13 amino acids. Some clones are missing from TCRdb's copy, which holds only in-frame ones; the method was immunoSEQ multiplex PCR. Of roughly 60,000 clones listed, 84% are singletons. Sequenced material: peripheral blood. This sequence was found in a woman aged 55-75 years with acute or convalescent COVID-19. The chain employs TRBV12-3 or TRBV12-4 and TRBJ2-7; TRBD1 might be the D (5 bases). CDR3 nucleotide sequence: TGTGCCAGCAGACAGGAATTCACGAGGGAGCAGTACTTC. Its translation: CASRQEFTREQYF.